This TCR beta chain was observed in a study of low-dose radiotherapy and immunotherapy resistance in tumors. Background on the study: Participants in Cohort 2 were given 1 Gy per fraction every two weeks, for 13 Gy over 26 weeks. The regimen for patients comprised intravenous nivolumab 240 mg every two weeks plus intravenous ipilimumab 1 mg/kg every six weeks.

V lost 7 bases and J lost 7; bases outside the gene matches: 15. The CDR3 consists of 17 residues. Time point reported: before trial treatment. TRAV- and TRBV-specific primers primed first-strand cDNA, covering alpha and beta chains. A constant-region primer paired with the V-primer adapter amplified TCRs over about 19 PCR cycles. Using its own MiXCR run on the reads, TCRdb lists one record per CDR3 protein. The repertoire holds 60,000 to 90,000 distinct CDR3 sequences, with around 30% as singletons. The sample in question was PBMCs, obtained before treatment. The sequence derives from a female donor with ovarian cancer. This chain links TRBV23-1 with TRBJ1-6, with 8 bases identical to TRBD1. TRBV23-1 is an ORF; its function is uncertain. CDR3 bases: TGCGCCAGCATTCCCCGGGACAGGAAAGACCTAAATTCACCCCTCCACTTT. This codes for CASIPRDRKDLNSPLHF.